The 20 T cell receptor beta chains below come from one sample, sequenced in a study of CD8+CD57+ T cells in acquired aplastic anemia. Investigators profiled TCR beta VDJ and CDR3 from genomic DNA template. TCRdb redid the calling of the reads with MiXCR, one entry per CDR3 protein. The profile covers a few hundred thousand distinct CDR3 sequences, with roughly 33% appearing a single time and 1% to 1.3% taken by the ten largest. The specimen sequenced was sorted CD4+, CD8+, or CD8+CD57+ T cells (not recorded which) from PBMCs. Receptors were obtained from a human donor in good health, serving as a control.

Many counts were recorded for this clonotype. J is TRBJ1-5 and V is TRBV19; TRBD1 might be the D (5 bases). Germline V gene sequence: CDR1 LNHDA, CDR2 SQIVND (reference sequence). The CDR3 is 14 residues long. Trimming removed 7 bases at V and 5 bases at J, with 15 bases between. CDR3 sequence reads: CASTTLQGHQPQHF. In nucleotides, the CDR3 is TGTGCCAGTACCACGTTGCAGGGTCATCAGCCCCAGCATTTT.

This clonotype was seen repeatedly, ten times or more. The V gene is TRBV20-1, the J gene TRBJ2-3; 8 bases are a match to TRBD1. The V gene's germline CDR1 is DFQATT and CDR2 SNEGSKA (reference sequence). CDR3 length equals 15 residues. Germline trimming cut 2 bases from V and 2 bases from J; bases unmatched to any gene: 6. The CDR3 DNA is TGCAGTGCTAGACTGGCGACAGGGGCCACAGATACGCAGTATTTT. Residues: CSARLATGATDTQYF.

This chain joins TRBV2 and TRBJ1-5; TRBD1 matches at 7 bases. Germline V gene data show CDR1 as SNHLY and CDR2 as FYNNEI. The CDR3 consists of 15 residues. After removal of 6 bases from V and 7 bases from J, the junction contained 12 bases not matched to a gene. CDR3 protein: CASSVEGARAQPQHF. CDR3 in DNA: TGTGCCAGCAGCGTTGAGGGGGCGCGCGCCCAGCCCCAGCATTTT.

As regards this clonotype: Just one base apart from a much larger clone, this may be a read error. This rearrangement joins TRBV5-1 to TRBJ2-7; D might be TRBD1 or TRBD2, each matching 6 bases. CDR3 length equals 16 residues. Germline CDR1 is SGHRS and CDR2 is YFSETQ. V lost 3 bases and J lost 4, with 20 bases in between. The CDR3 DNA follows: TGCGCCAGCAGCTCGCGGGACACCCGAATGTCTTACGAGCAGTACTTC. Amino acids: CASSSRDTRMSYEQYF.

Remarks on this clonotype: A much larger clonotype is one base distant, so this may be a read error. V gene TRBV3-1 combines with J gene TRBJ2-1; D might be TRBD2 (5 bases). This CDR3 has 13 amino acids. The germline V gene encodes CDR1 LGHDT and CDR2 YNNKEL (reference sequence). The ends were cut back, 4 bases at V and 11 bases at J, with 15 bases in the middle. As DNA, the CDR3 is TGTGCCAGCAGCCGATCTAAGGACTCCAAGCAGTTCTTC. It yields the protein CASSRSKDSKQFF.

In this sample, this clonotype turned up a few times. V and J are TRBV6-5 and TRBJ1-2, with a tentative D call TRBD1 (5 bases). The V end was cut by 2 bases, the J end by 2 bases, with 18 bases between. CDR1 is MNHEY, CDR2 SVGAGI, per germline. The CDR3 is 17 residues long. CDR3: CASSYKGSVILNYGYTF. The CDR3 DNA sequence: TGTGCCAGCAGTTACAAGGGGTCAGTGATACTGAACTATGGCTACACCTTC.

Concerning this clonotype: The junction shows a germline mismatch at one end, possibly a read error. J is TRBJ2-3 and V is TRBV12-3 or TRBV12-4; TRBD2 agrees at 10 bases. This CDR3 has 17 amino acids. In nucleotides, the CDR3 is TGTGCCAGCAGTTTTTCACAAAGGACTAGCGGCACAGATACGCGGTATTTT. As protein: CASSFSQRTSGTDTRYF.

V usage is TRBV20-1 and J usage is TRBJ2-5; TRBD2 matches at 15 bases. The CDR3 sequence is 16 residues long. Germline-derived CDR1 and CDR2 are DFQATT and SNEGSKA (reference sequence). Trimming removed 3 bases from V and 4 bases from J; junction bases left unmatched: 6. The DNA for the CDR3 is TGCAGTGCTAGTGGACTAGCGGGGGGGCGTGGAGAGACCCAGTACTTC. Protein sequence: CSASGLAGGRGETQYF.

As concerns this clonotype: Sequence at one end of the junction differs from germline and may be a read error. The chain recombines TRBV7-6 with TRBJ1-2; possibly TRBD1 for D (5 bases). The CDR3 spans 14 residues. Germline lookup yields CDR1 SGHVS and CDR2 FNYEAQ. CDR3: CASSVATTGDGYTF. For the CDR3, the DNA is TGTGCCAGCAGCGTAGCTACAACAGGTGATGGCTACACCTTC.

This clonotype has at least ten counts. The chain carries TRBV12-3 or TRBV12-4 and TRBJ1-6; D remains unclear. The CDR3 is 14 amino acids. The V end was cut by 5 bases, the J end by 10 bases, with 15 bases between. In nucleotides, the CDR3 is TGTGCCAGCAGTGCAAGAAGGGTTGCCTCACCCCTCCACTTT. Protein: CASSARRVASPLHF.

The chain uses TRBV5-4 and TRBJ1-4; no clear D. Germline CDR1 and CDR2: SGHNT and YYREEE (reference sequence). This CDR3 spans 17 amino acids. V gave up 0 bases and J gave up 0 bases, with 12 bases separating them. CDR3 nucleotides: TGTGCCAGCAGCTTGGCCACACACCTGACAACTAATGAAAAACTGTTTTTT. Protein product: CASSLATHLTTNEKLFF. The full variable domain, rest sourced from reference TRBV5-4 and TRBJ1-4, is ETGVTQSPTHLIKTRGQQVTLRCSSQSGHNTVSWYQQALGQGPQFIFQYYREEENGRGNFPPRFSGLQFPNYSSELNVNALELDDSALYLCASSLATHLTTNEKLFFGSGTQLSVL.

This chain uses TRBV11-1 with TRBJ2-7; 13 nucleotides line up with TRBD2. Germline assignment: CDR1 SGHAT and CDR2 FQDESV (reference sequence). V lost 5 bases and J lost 3; bases outside the gene matches: 7. There are 16 residues in the CDR3. CDR3 residues: CASSDGTSGKNYEQYF. The DNA for the CDR3 is TGTGCCAGCAGCGACGGGACTAGCGGGAAAAACTACGAGCAGTACTTC.

This clonotype was observed many times. The rearrangement links TRBV5-1 to TRBJ2-1; D call uncertain. Trimming cost V 0 bases and J 5 bases, with 9 bases left between them. The CDR3 totals 14 residues. Germline V gives CDR1 SGHRS, CDR2 YFSETQ. The CDR3 bases are TGCGCCAGCAGCTTGGATCGGGTTGACAATGAGCAGTTCTTC. Amino acids: CASSLDRVDNEQFF.

The chain links TRBV7-6 to TRBJ2-4; D remains unclear. CDR1 is SGHVS, CDR2 FNYEAQ, per germline. V lost 6 bases to trimming and J lost 0 bases, with 9 bases between them. There are 14 residues in the CDR3. The CDR3: CASSSRLAKNIQYF. The CDR3 bases are TGTGCCAGCAGTTCACGACTAGCCAAAAACATTCAGTACTTC.

This clonotype showed up many times. The chain couples TRBV5-1 to TRBJ2-5; possible D gene TRBD2, 5 bases. The ends were cut back, 0 bases at V and 2 bases at J, with 8 bases in the middle. Germline CDR1 is SGHRS and CDR2 is YFSETQ. This CDR3 has 14 amino acids. The DNA for the CDR3 is TGCGCCAGCAGCTTGGTTTCGGGACAAGAGACCCAGTACTTC. Translation gives CASSLVSGQETQYF.

This chain joins TRBV4-1 and TRBJ1-4; 8 bases agree with TRBD1. Germline V lookup: CDR1 MGHRA, CDR2 YSYEKL. The CDR3 consists of 17 residues. V lost 1 base and J lost 2; bases outside the gene matches: 6. Here the CDR3 reads CASSQVGQGATNEKLFF. CDR3 DNA: TGCGCCAGCAGCCAAGTCGGTCAGGGGGCGACTAATGAAAAACTGTTTTTT.

This clonotype was detected only a few times. A read error may be the cause here, since a much bigger clone is one base away. V is TRBV20-1 and J is TRBJ2-5, with 7 positions matching TRBD1. CDR1 and CDR2 from the germline V gene are DFQATT and SNEGSKA (reference sequence). V lost 6 bases to trimming and J lost 11 bases; unmatched junction nucleotides: 18. CDR3 length equals 14 residues. CDR3 residues: CSAPTGQSYNEQYF. CDR3 sequence (DNA): TGCAGTGCCCCGACAGGGCAGTCCTACAATGAGCAGTACTTC.

The V gene is TRBV5-1, the J gene TRBJ2-5; 9 bases line up with TRBD2. The CDR3 consists of 14 residues. V trimming: 3 bases; J trimming: 3 bases; junction bases outside the gene matches: 3. The germline V gene encodes CDR1 SGHRS and CDR2 YFSETQ. The CDR3 here is CASSWSGGKETQYF. The CDR3 DNA sequence: TGCGCCAGCAGCTGGAGCGGGGGGAAAGAGACCCAGTACTTC.

The sample holds many counts of this clonotype. This rearrangement joins TRBV20-1 to TRBJ1-2; TRBD1 aligns across 11 bases. The germline V gene has CDR1 DFQATT and CDR2 SNEGSKA (reference sequence). J gave up 5 bases and V 3 bases, and 5 bases lay outside the gene matches. This CDR3 spans 14 amino acids. CDR3 loop: CSARPGQGGYGYTF. The CDR3 coding sequence is TGCAGTGCTAGGCCGGGACAGGGGGGTTATGGCTACACCTTC.

The J gene is TRBJ2-7, the V gene TRBV29-1; 10 positions agree with TRBD1. The CDR3 contains 17 residues. CDR1 and CDR2 from the germline V gene are SQVTM and ANQGSEA. V gave up 3 bases and J gave up 4 bases; unmatched junction bases: 15. The CDR3 coding sequence is TGCAGCGTTGATGTTATTGGAGGGACAGGGGTAGGGTACGAGCAGTACTTC. Translation: CSVDVIGGTGVGYEQYF.